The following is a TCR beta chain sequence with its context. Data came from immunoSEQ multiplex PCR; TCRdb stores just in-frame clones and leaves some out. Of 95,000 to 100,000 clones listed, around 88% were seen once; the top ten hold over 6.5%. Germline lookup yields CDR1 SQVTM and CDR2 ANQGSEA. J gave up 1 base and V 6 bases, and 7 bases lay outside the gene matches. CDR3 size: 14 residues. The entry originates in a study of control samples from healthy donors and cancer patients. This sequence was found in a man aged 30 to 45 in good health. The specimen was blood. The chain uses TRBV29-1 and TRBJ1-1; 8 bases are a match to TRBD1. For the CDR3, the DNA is TGCAGCGTCGACCCGACAGGGGCGAACACTGAAGCTTTCTTT. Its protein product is CSVDPTGANTEAFF. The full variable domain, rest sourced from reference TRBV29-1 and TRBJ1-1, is SAVISQKPSRDICQRGTSLTIQCQVDSQVTMMFWYRQQPGQSLTLIATANQGSEATYESGFVIDKFPISRPNLTFSTLTVSNMSPEDSSIYLCSVDPTGANTEAFFGQGTRLTVV.